This T cell receptor (beta chain) originates from a study of blood T cell repertoires in COVID-19. The CDR3 is made up of 15 amino acids. In germline, CDR1 is LNHDA, CDR2 SQIVND (reference sequence). V shed 3 bases and J shed 4 bases, with 15 bases lying between them. Sequenced by immunoSEQ multiplex PCR; TCRdb stores in-frame clones only, minus some. Of roughly 100,000 clones detected, roughly four fifths appear once; the ten largest clones hold more than 20%. The sequencing input was peripheral blood. This TCR was sampled from a man between 65 and 85 years old with active or convalescent COVID-19. The V gene is TRBV19, the J gene TRBJ1-2, with D maybe TRBD1 (6 bases). The CDR3 here is CASSIGGASRYGYTF. In DNA form, the CDR3 reads TGTGCCAGTAGTATCGGGGGGGCGTCACGCTATGGCTACACCTTC. Full variable domain (remainder filled in from reference TRBV19 and TRBJ1-2): DGGITQSPKYLFRKEGQNVTLSCEQNLNHDAMYWYRQDPGQGLRLIYYSQIVNDFQKGDIAEGYSVSREKKESFPLTVTSAQKNPTAFYLCASSIGGASRYGYTFGSGTRLTVV.